This T cell receptor (beta chain) was recorded in a study of T cells in Graves' hyperthyroidism and ophthalmopathy. Deletions cut 0 bases from V and 10 bases from J, with 7 bases between. Germline assignment: CDR1 SGHRS and CDR2 YFSETQ. This CDR3 has 11 amino acids. Notes on the study in general: Separating ophthalmopathy from stable hyperthyroidism was achieved by a 13 V-J model.

This clonotype was detected only a few times. The antigen remains undetermined. The investigators amplified TCR beta CDR3 regions from RNA transcripts. During a first-round RT-PCR of the TCR CDR3, the HTBI primer set was used. MiXCR, applied by TCRdb to the multiplex PCR reads, yields one record per CDR3 protein. Among approximately 370,000 distinct CDR3 sequences listed, roughly 17% were seen once. The TCR comes from a woman aged 25 to 39 with Graves' hyperthyroidism that later progressed to Graves' ophthalmopathy. The genes are TRBV5-1 and TRBJ1-2; unclear D gene. What was sequenced was blood. CDR3 amino acids: CASSLGHLYTF. The CDR3 region has the DNA TGCGCCAGCAGCTTGGGACATCTCTACACCTTC.